This T cell receptor beta chain is drawn from a study of kidney transplant recipient with SARS-CoV-2 infection. This clonotype has at least ten counts. V lost 0 bases, J lost 5 bases, and 17 bases lay in between. CDR1 and CDR2 from the germline V gene are LGHNT and FRNRAP. This CDR3 region has 16 residues. TCRdb ran MiXCR on the reads and lists one entry per CDR3 protein. The sample yields under 300,000 distinct CDR3 sequences, under 30% seen once. This receptor was identified in a young adult male patient who had COVID-19 and was a kidney transplant recipient. Some T cells may possibly be graft donor cells. This chain joins TRBV12-5 and TRBJ2-7, with TRBD2 as a possible D gene (7 bases). This specimen consisted of a blood sample, obtained at baseline and on day 111 from a kidney transplant recipient. The CDR3 DNA reads as TGTGCTAGTGGTTTGGTATTGGGGGGGGGCCCCAACGAGCAGTACTTC. This encodes CASGLVLGGGPNEQYF.